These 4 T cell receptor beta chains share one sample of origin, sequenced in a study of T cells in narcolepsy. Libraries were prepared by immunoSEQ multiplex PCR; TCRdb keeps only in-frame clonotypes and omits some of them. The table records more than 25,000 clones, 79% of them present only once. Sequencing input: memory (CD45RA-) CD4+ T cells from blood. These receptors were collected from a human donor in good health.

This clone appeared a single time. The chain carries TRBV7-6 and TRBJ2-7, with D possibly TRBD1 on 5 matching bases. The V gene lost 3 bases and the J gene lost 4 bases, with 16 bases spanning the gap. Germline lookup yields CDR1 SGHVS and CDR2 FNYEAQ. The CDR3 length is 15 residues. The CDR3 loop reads CASSLGQGVGYEQYF. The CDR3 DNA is TGTGCCAGCAGCTTGGGGCAGGGTGTGGGGTACGAGCAGTACTTC.

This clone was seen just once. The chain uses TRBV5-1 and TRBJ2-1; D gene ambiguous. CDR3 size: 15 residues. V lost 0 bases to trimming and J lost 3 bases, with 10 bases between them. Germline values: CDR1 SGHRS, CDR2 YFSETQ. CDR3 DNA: TGCGCCAGCAGCTTGGGAACCCCGGGCTACAATGAGCAGTTCTTC. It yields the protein CASSLGTPGYNEQFF.

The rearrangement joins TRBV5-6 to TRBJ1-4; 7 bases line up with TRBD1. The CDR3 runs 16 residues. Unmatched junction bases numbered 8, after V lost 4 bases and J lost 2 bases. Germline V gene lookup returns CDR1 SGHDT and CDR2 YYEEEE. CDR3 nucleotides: TGTGCCAGCAGCCTGCTTGGGACAGCCACTAATGAAAAACTGTTTTTT. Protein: CASSLLGTATNEKLFF.

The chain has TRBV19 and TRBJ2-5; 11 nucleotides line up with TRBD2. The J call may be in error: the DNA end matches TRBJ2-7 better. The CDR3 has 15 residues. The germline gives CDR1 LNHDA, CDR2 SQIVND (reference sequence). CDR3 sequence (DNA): TGTGCCAGTAGTTCTAGCGGGAGGACCCCCTACGAGCAGTACTTC. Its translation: CASSSSGRTPYEQYF.